One sample yielded the 21 T cell receptor beta chains listed below, sequenced in a study of beta chain features in type 1 diabetes. Every bit of the isolated RNA underwent reverse transcription, so sequencing read expressed TCRB transcripts. Clones were read by immunoSEQ multiplex PCR, and TCRdb kept only the in-frame ones, dropping some. The table records roughly 370,000 clones, approximately 15% of them present only once. Sequenced: naive CD4+ T cells from blood. These receptor sequences come from a man between 25 and 39 years old in good health.

The sample holds a few counts of this clone. The rearrangement uses TRBV6-5 and TRBJ2-3, with 8 bases matching TRBD2. The CDR3 contains 14 residues. V lost 5 bases to trimming and J lost 6 bases; unmatched junction nucleotides: 7. In germline, CDR1 is MNHEY, CDR2 SVGAGI. The CDR3 nucleotides read TGTGCCAGCAGTCTGGGGCTAGCGGGCGATACGCAGTATTTT. Residues: CASSLGLAGDTQYF.

This clone was counted only a few times. The sample contains more than one DNA sequence encoding this CDR3. The chain combines TRBV9 with TRBJ2-2, with TRBD1 identical over 9 bases. This CDR3 is 16 amino acids long. In germline, CDR1 is SGDLS, CDR2 YYNGEE. The V segment lost 4 bases and the J segment 3 bases; nucleotides outside the gene matches: 7. CDR3 amino acids: CASSPRGQGYTGELFF. The CDR3 DNA reads TGTGCCAGCAGCCCCCGGGGACAGGGTTACACCGGGGAGCTGTTTTTT.

This clone was observed a few times. V gene TRBV5-6 combines with J gene TRBJ2-7, with D unresolved. The CDR3 is 16 residues long. The V and J ends lost 1 base and 4 bases respectively, with 18 bases between them. Germline CDR1 SGHDT, CDR2 YYEEEE. The CDR3 is CASSLSWGTVTYEQYV. CDR3 in DNA: TGTGCCAGCAGCTTGAGCTGGGGTACGGTAACTTACGAGCAGTACGTC.

The chain has TRBV7-9 and TRBJ1-1; D is uncertain. V was cut by 4 bases and J by 5 bases, with 11 bases left in between. The CDR3 extends over 13 amino acids. Germline V CDR1 and CDR2: SEHNR, FQNEAQ (reference sequence). In DNA form, the CDR3 reads TGTGCCAGCAGCTCGCGGGGAGAAACTGAAGCTTTCTTT. As protein: CASSSRGETEAFF.

The chain links TRBV15 to TRBJ2-3; TRBD1 agrees at 9 bases. V was clipped by 9 bases and J by 3 bases; unmatched bases: 13. The germline V gene encodes CDR1 LNHNV and CDR2 YYDKDF (reference sequence). This CDR3 is built from 16 residues. The CDR3 DNA reads TGTGCCACAACCACCCCGGGACAGGGATCTACAGATACGCAGTATTTT. This encodes CATTTPGQGSTDTQYF.

The chain uses TRBV5-1 and TRBJ2-7, with D unclear. This CDR3 has 13 residues. Trimming pared 4 bases from V and 0 bases from J, leaving 8 bases between. Per the germline V gene, CDR1 is SGHRS and CDR2 is YFSETQ. The CDR3 is CASSPDNSYEQYV. Here the CDR3 DNA reads TGCGCCAGCAGCCCCGACAACTCCTACGAGCAGTACGTC.

This clone has just a few counts. The DNA of the CDR3 is TGCAGCGTTGACCCTGGGACAGATACGCAGTATTTT. It codes for CSVDPGTDTQYF. The V call is TRBV29-1, the J call TRBJ2-3; D not certain. V was pared by 3 bases and J by 3 bases, with 7 bases between. The CDR3 totals 12 residues. Looked up from germline, CDR1 is SQVTM and CDR2 is ANQGSEA.

V usage is TRBV5-1 and J usage is TRBJ2-3; the match to TRBD2 covers 7 bases. V was pared by 1 base and J by 0 bases, with 2 bases of the junction left unmatched. The germline CDR1 and CDR2 sequences are SGHRS and YFSETQ. The CDR3 consists of 15 residues. For the CDR3, the DNA is TGCGCCAGCAGCTTGAGCGGGGTTAGCACAGATACGCAGTATTTT. It translates to CASSLSGVSTDTQYF.

The table lists this clone with a few counts. This chain links TRBV28 with TRBJ2-3, with 10 bases that match TRBD1. The J segment lost 6 bases and the V segment lost 5 bases, leaving 8 bases of the junction unmatched. This CDR3 comprises 15 residues. Per germline, CDR1 MDHEN and CDR2 SYDVKM. The CDR3 reads CASSPLDRGEDTQYF. DNA of the CDR3: TGTGCCAGCAGTCCCTTGGACAGGGGGGAGGATACGCAGTATTTT.

This clone was detected only a few times. The V and J genes are TRBV5-1 and TRBJ2-2, with 8 positions matching TRBD1. This CDR3 is built from 16 residues. Per germline, CDR1 SGHRS and CDR2 YFSETQ. V lost 3 bases to trimming and J lost 4 bases; unmatched junction nucleotides: 8. The CDR3 sequence is CASSYVPGQVTGELFF. The CDR3 DNA sequence: TGCGCCAGCAGCTACGTCCCGGGACAGGTCACCGGGGAGCTGTTTTTT. The full variable domain, with the rest looked up from reference TRBV5-1 and TRBJ2-2, is KAGVTQTPRYLIKTRGQQVTLSCSPISGHRSVSWYQQTPGQGLQFLFEYFSETQRNKGNFPGRFSGRQFSNSRSEMNVSTLELGDSALYLCASSYVPGQVTGELFFGEGSRLTVL.

The rearrangement links TRBV7-2 to TRBJ2-5; 10 positions agree with TRBD2. Germline V gives CDR1 SGHTA, CDR2 FQGNSA. This CDR3 is built from 14 residues. Trimming removed 5 bases from V and 12 bases from J; junction bases left unmatched: 12. CDR3 in amino acids: CASSHSTSGLGEYF. CDR3 coding DNA: TGTGCCAGCAGCCATTCGACTAGCGGGCTTGGGGAGTACTTC.

V gene TRBV5-6 combines with J gene TRBJ1-1; maybe TRBD1 (5 bases). The CDR3 consists of 13 residues. Germline V gene lookup returns CDR1 SGHDT and CDR2 YYEEEE. V shed 0 bases and J shed 7 bases, with 10 bases lying between them. CDR3 amino acids: CASSLDSRGEAFF. The CDR3 DNA reads TGTGCCAGCAGCTTGGACTCGAGGGGTGAAGCTTTCTTT.

The chain uses TRBV4-3 and TRBJ2-5, with TRBD1 as a possible D gene (5 bases). There are 14 residues in the CDR3. Looked up from germline, CDR1 is LGHNA and CDR2 is YSLEER. Deletions cut 0 bases from V and 7 bases from J, with 12 bases between. CDR3 bases: TGCGCCAGCAGCCAAGATCTTAGGGGAACGACCCAGTACTTC. Translating gives CASSQDLRGTTQYF.

V is TRBV13 and J is TRBJ1-1; maybe TRBD1 (5 bases). This CDR3 region has 17 residues. Germline V CDR1 and CDR2: PRHDT, FYEKMQ (reference sequence). Trimming removed 5 bases from V and 0 bases from J, with 19 bases in between. CDR3: CASSKKIGGVMNTEAFF. The CDR3 bases are TGTGCCAGCAGCAAAAAAATCGGGGGTGTTATGAACACTGAAGCTTTCTTT.

Only a few counts were recorded for this clone. The chain couples TRBV29-1 to TRBJ2-3; 7 nucleotides agree with TRBD2. Germline V gives CDR1 SQVTM, CDR2 ANQGSEA. V lost 7 bases, J lost 0 bases, and 13 bases stayed unmatched. This CDR3 spans 16 amino acids. DNA for the CDR3: TGCAGCGCCGGCGGCGGGGGACGGGTTAGCACAGATACGCAGTATTTT. Protein: CSAGGGGRVSTDTQYF.

This clone was counted between two and nine times. The V and J genes are TRBV7-2 and TRBJ2-2; either TRBD1 or TRBD2 may supply D (6 bases each). The V end lost 5 bases, the J end lost 6 bases, and 19 bases lay between the germline ends. The germline gives CDR1 SGHTA, CDR2 FQGNSA. The CDR3 is 16 amino acids. The CDR3 DNA is TGTGCCAGCAGCCAACTAGCAAGAGGGGGTCCCGGGGAGCTGTTTTTT. Protein: CASSQLARGGPGELFF.

This clone was counted between two and nine times. Other DNA sequences in this specimen translate into the identical CDR3. The J gene is TRBJ1-5, the V gene TRBV30, with D unresolved. The CDR3 sequence is 13 residues long. Germline V CDR1 and CDR2: GTSNPN, SVGIG (reference sequence). With 0 bases removed from V and 4 bases from J, the gap between germline ends came to 7 bases. CDR3 DNA: TGTGCCTGGAGTGTAAGCCGAAATCAGCCCCAGCATTTT. Encoded protein: CAWSVSRNQPQHF.

This clone appeared a few times. The chain recombines TRBV7-2 with TRBJ2-7, with 7 bases fitting TRBD1. Germline lookup yields CDR1 SGHTA and CDR2 FQGNSA. The CDR3 runs 15 residues. The J segment lost 1 base and the V segment lost 2 bases, leaving 5 bases of the junction unmatched. DNA for the CDR3: TGTGCCAGCAGCTTAACCGGGACAGAATCCTACGAGCAGTACGTC. Translating gives CASSLTGTESYEQYV.

The genes are TRBV6-5 and TRBJ2-3; 9 nucleotides line up with TRBD2. The CDR3 is 16 amino acids. The V gene end was trimmed by 4 bases and the J gene end by 2 bases; junction bases not matched to a gene: 7. Germline CDR1 MNHEY, CDR2 SVGAGI. In DNA form, the CDR3 reads TGTGCCAGCAGTTCTGGGGGACTAGCAATCACAGATACGCAGTATTTT. Amino acid sequence: CASSSGGLAITDTQYF.

The chain carries TRBV7-9 and TRBJ2-5; 9 bases align to TRBD2. Germline V gene lookup returns CDR1 SEHNR and CDR2 FQNEAQ (reference sequence). With V trimmed by 1 base and J by 5 bases, 5 bases remained unmatched. This CDR3 is built from 15 residues. CDR3 region: CASSLGLAVAETQYF. The CDR3 DNA reads as TGTGCCAGCAGCTTAGGACTAGCGGTGGCGGAGACCCAGTACTTC.

The gene calls are TRBV16 and TRBJ2-7, with 7 bases lining up with TRBD1. The trim removed 4 bases at V and 4 bases at J, leaving 7 bases unmatched. Germline CDR1 and CDR2: KGHSY and FQNENV. CDR3 length: 14 residues. The CDR3 loop is CASSPQGQRYEQYV. The CDR3 DNA reads TGTGCCAGCAGCCCCCAGGGACAGAGATACGAGCAGTACGTC.